This T cell receptor (beta chain) was retrieved from a study of blood T cell repertoires in COVID-19. The CDR3 extends over 15 amino acids. V was shortened by 5 bases and J by 6 bases, with 18 bases between the two germline ends. CDR1 SGHDT and CDR2 YYEEEE come from the germline V gene. TCRdb's table, derived via immunoSEQ multiplex PCR, lists solely in-frame clones and lacks some. Of fewer than 450,000 clones listed, 88% are singletons. The TCR sequence derives from a woman aged 45-59 years with COVID-19, enrolled during active disease. Specimen: peripheral blood. The chain has TRBV5-6 and TRBJ1-5; D gene unclear. The CDR3 loop is CASSITAYQGQPQHF. The CDR3 DNA is TGTGCCAGCAGTATAACAGCCTATCAAGGTCAGCCCCAGCATTTT.